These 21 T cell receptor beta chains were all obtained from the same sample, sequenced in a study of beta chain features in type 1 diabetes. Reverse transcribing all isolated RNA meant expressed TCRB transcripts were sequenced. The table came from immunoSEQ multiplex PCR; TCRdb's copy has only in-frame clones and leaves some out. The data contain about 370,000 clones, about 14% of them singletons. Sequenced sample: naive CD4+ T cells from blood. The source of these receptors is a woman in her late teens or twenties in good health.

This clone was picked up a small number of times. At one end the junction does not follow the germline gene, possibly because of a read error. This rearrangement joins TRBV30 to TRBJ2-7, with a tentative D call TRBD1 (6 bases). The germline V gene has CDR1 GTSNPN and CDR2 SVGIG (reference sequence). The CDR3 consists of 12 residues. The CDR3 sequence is CAWSDPEGVVNF. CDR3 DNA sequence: TGTGCCTGGAGTGACCCCGAGGGGGTGGTGAACTTC.

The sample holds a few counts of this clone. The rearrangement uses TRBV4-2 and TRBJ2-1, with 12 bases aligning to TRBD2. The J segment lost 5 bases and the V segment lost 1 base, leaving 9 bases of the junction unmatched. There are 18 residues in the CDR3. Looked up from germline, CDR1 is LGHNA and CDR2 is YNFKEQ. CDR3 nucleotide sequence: TGTGCCAGCAGCCAAGTCCTAGCGGGAGGGCCTTTTCACAATGAGCAGTTCTTC. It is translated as CASSQVLAGGPFHNEQFF.

The CDR3 region has the DNA TGTGCCAGCAGCCTAACTAGTCCCGGGGAGCTGTTTTTT. Translating gives CASSLTSPGELFF. The rearrangement links TRBV28 to TRBJ2-2, with D possibly matching TRBD2 (5 bases). Trimming cost V 6 bases and J 6 bases, with 11 bases left between them. Germline CDR1 MDHEN, CDR2 SYDVKM. This CDR3 has 13 residues.

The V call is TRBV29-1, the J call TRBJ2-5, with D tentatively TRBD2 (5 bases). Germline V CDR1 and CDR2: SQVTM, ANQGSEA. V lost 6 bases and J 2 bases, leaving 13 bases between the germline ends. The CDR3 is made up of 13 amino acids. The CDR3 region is CSVRRGVQETQYF. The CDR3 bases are TGCAGCGTAAGACGGGGAGTACAAGAGACCCAGTACTTC. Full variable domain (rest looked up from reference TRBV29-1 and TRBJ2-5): SAVISQKPSRDICQRGTSLTIQCQVDSQVTMMFWYRQQPGQSLTLIATANQGSEATYESGFVIDKFPISRPNLTFSTLTVSNMSPEDSSIYLCSVRRGVQETQYFGPGTRLLVL.

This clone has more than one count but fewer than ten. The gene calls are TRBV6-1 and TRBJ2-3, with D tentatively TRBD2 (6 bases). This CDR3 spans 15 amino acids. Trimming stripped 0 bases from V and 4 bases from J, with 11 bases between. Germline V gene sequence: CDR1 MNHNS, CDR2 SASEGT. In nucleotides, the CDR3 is TGTGCCAGCAGTGAAGCCCTCGGGGGATCAGATACGCAGTATTTT. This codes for CASSEALGGSDTQYF.

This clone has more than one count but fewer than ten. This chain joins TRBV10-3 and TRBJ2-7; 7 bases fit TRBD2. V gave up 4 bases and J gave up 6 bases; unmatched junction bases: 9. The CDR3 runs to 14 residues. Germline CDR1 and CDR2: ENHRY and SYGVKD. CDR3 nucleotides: TGTGCCATCAGTGCGGGACTATCCCTCGGCGAGCAGTACTTC. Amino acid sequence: CAISAGLSLGEQYF.

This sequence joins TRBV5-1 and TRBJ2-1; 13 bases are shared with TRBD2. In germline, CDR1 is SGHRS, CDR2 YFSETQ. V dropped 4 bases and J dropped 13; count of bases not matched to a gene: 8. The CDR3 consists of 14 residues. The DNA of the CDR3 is TGCGCCAGCAGCCCGACTAGCGGGAGGCCCCGACAGTTCTTC. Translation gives CASSPTSGRPRQFF.

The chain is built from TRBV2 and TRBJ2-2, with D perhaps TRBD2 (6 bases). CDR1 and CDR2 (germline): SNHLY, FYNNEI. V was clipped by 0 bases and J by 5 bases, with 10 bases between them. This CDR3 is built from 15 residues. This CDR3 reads CASSEAGRGTGELFF. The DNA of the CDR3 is TGTGCCAGCAGTGAAGCCGGACGGGGGACCGGGGAGCTGTTTTTT. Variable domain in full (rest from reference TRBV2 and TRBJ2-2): EPEVTQTPSHQVTQMGQEVILRCVPISNHLYFYWYRQILGQKVEFLVSFYNNEISEKSEIFDDQFSVERPDGSNFTLKIRSTKLEDSAMYFCASSEAGRGTGELFFGEGSRLTVL.

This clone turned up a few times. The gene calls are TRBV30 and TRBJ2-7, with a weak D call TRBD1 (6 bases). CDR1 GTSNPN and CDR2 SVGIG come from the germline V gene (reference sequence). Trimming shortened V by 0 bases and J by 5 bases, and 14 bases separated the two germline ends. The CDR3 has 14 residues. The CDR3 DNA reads TGTGCCTGGAGTGTACAGGGTGGTTTGGACGAGCAGTACTTC. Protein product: CAWSVQGGLDEQYF.

CDR3 residues: CASSGQGATAKNIQYF. CDR3 nucleotides: TGTGCCAGCAGTGGACAGGGGGCCACAGCCAAAAACATTCAGTACTTC. This chain joins TRBV6-1 and TRBJ2-4, with 10 positions matching TRBD1. This CDR3 contains 16 residues. Unmatched junction bases numbered 3, after V lost 4 bases and J lost 0 bases. The germline CDR1 and CDR2 sequences are MNHNS and SASEGT.

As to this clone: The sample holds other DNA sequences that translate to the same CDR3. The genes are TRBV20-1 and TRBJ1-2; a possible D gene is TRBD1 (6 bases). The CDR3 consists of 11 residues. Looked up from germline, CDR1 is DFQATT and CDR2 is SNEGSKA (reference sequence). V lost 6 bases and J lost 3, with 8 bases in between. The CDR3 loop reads CSAGTYYGYTF. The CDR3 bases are TGCAGTGCGGGGACATACTATGGCTACACCTTC.

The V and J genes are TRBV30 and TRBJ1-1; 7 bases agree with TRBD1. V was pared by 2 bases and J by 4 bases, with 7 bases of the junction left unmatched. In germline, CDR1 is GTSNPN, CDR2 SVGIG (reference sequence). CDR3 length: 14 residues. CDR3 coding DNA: TGTGCCTGGAGTTTCACAGGGGTCGGCACTGAAGCTTTCTTT. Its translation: CAWSFTGVGTEAFF.

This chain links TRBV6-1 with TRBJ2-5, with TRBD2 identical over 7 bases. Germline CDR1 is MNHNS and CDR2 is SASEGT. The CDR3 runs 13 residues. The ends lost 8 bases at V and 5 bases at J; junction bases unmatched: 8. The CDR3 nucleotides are TGTGCCAGCGTGTGGGCGGGAGAGGAGACCCAGTACTTC. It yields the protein CASVWAGEETQYF.

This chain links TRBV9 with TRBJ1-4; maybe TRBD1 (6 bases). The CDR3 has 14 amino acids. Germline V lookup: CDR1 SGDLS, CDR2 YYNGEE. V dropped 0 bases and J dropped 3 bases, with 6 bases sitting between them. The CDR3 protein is CASSVEGANEKLFF. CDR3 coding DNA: TGTGCCAGCAGCGTAGAGGGGGCTAATGAAAAACTGTTTTTT.

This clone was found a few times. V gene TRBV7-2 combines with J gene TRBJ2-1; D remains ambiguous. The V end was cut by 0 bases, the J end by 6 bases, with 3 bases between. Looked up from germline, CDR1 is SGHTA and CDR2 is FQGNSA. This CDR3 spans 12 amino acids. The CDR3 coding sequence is TGTGCCAGCAGCTTAGCACTCAATGAGCAGTTCTTC. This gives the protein CASSLALNEQFF.

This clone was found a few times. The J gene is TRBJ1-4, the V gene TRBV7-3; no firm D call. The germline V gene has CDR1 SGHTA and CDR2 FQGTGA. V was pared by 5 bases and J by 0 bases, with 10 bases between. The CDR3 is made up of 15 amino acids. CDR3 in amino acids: CASSPPSATNEKLFF. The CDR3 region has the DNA TGTGCCAGCAGCCCCCCCAGCGCAACTAATGAAAAACTGTTTTTT.

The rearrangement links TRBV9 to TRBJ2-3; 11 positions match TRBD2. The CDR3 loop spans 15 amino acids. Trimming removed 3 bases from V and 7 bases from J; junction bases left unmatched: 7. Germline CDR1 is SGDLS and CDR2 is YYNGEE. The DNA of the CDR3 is TGTGCCAGCAGCGCACCGACTAGCGGGGAATATACGCAGTATTTT. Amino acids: CASSAPTSGEYTQYF.

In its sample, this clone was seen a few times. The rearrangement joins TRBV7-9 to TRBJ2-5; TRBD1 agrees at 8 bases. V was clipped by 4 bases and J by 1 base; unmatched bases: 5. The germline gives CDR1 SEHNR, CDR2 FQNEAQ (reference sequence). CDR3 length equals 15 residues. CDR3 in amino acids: CASSSGGTFQETQYF. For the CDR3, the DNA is TGTGCCAGCAGCTCAGGGGGCACTTTCCAAGAGACCCAGTACTTC.

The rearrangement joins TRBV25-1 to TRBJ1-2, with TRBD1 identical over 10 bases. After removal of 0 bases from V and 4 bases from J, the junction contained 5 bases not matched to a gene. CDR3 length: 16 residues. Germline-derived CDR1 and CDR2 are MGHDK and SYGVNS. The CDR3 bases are TGTGCCAGCAGTGAATATGGGACAGGGGTGGTCTATGGCTACACCTTC. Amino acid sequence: CASSEYGTGVVYGYTF.

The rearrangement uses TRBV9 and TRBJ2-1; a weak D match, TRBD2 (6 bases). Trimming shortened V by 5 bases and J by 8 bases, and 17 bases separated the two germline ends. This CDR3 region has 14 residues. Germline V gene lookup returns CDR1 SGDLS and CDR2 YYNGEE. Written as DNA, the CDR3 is TGTGCCAGCAGTCCGGGGAGGAGGCACCATGAGCAGTTCTTC. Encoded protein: CASSPGRRHHEQFF. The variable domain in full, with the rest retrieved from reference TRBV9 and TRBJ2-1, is DSGVTQTPKHLITATGQRVTLRCSPRSGDLSVYWYQQSLDQGLQFLIQYYNGEERAKGNILERFSAQQFPDLHSELNLSSLELGDSALYFCASSPGRRHHEQFFGPGTRLTVL.

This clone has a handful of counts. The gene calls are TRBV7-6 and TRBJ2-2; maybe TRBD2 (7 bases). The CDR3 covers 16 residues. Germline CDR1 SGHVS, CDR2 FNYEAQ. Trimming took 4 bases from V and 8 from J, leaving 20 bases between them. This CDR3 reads CASSSRGGASRGELFF. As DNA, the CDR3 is TGTGCCAGCAGCTCAAGAGGGGGGGCGTCCAGGGGGGAGCTGTTTTTT.